The clone carrying this T cell receptor (beta chain) was found a few times. Its cognate antigen is unknown. This entry belongs to a study of blood T cells in healthy people across ages. A J-beta primer mix and a sample-barcoded 5' primer were used in a second PCR of about 7 to 11 cycles. A tag from a template-switch adaptor with 12 random nucleotides marked each cDNA molecule. TCRdb reanalysed the 5' RACE reads using MiXCR and keeps one entry per CDR3 protein. The table includes roughly 800,000 distinct CDR3 sequences, roughly 60% detected once. Study-level findings and limits: There was no known CMV status for donors, so expanded clonotype changes were possibly confounded. Both naive CD4+ cell counts and diversity were greater in long-lived donors than in aged donors.

Sequencing was carried out using blood. The receptor's source is a young man in good health.

CDR3: CATSDQIPGTQYF. The CDR3 nucleotides read TGTGCCACCAGTGATCAGATTCCCGGCACGCAGTATTTT. This chain uses TRBV24-1 with TRBJ2-3; D remains unclear. The V gene lost 3 bases and the J gene lost 9 bases, with 12 bases spanning the gap. Germline V gives CDR1 KGHDR, CDR2 SFDVKD. The CDR3 is 13 residues long.